Detailed here is one TCR beta chain. This CDR3 region has 13 residues. Trimming shortened V by 2 bases and J by 4 bases, and 7 bases separated the two germline ends. Germline loops: CDR1 SGHRS, CDR2 YFSETQ. Assay used: immunoSEQ multiplex PCR; TCRdb lists only in-frame clones, some missing. The data contain 200,000 to 300,000 clones, around 86% of them singletons. This sample stems from a study of blood T cell repertoires in COVID-19. Sequenced input: PBMCs or T cells enriched from blood (not recorded which). The origin of this receptor is a woman under 30 who had recovered from COVID-19. The J gene is TRBJ2-1, the V gene TRBV5-1; D ambiguous. CDR3 region: CASSFSQYNEQFF. The DNA of the CDR3 is TGCGCCAGCAGCTTTTCCCAATACAATGAGCAGTTCTTC.